Below are 18 T cell receptor beta chains sequenced from a single sample in a study of beta chain features in type 1 diabetes. Study-wide results and caveats: Shortening that was moderate but significant affected the TCRB CDR3s of Type 1 diabetes patients in all four CD4+ subsets.

Expressed TCRB transcripts were sequenced because the entire RNA isolate underwent reverse transcription. Measured with immunoSEQ multiplex PCR; TCRdb has only the in-frame clones, and not every one. The sample lists around 310,000 clones, 13% seen once, with over 0.014% in the top ten. No antigen is known for these receptors. Sequenced sample: naive CD4+ T cells from blood. The receptors shown here come from a woman between 18 and 29 years old with type 1 diabetes.

This rearrangement joins TRBV7-2 to TRBJ2-3; D is possibly TRBD1 (5 bases). Germline V gene lookup returns CDR1 SGHTA and CDR2 FQGNSA. The CDR3 sequence is 15 residues long. V was trimmed by 2 bases and J by 0 bases, leaving 9 bases between them. In nucleotides, the CDR3 is TGTGCCAGCAGCTTAACAGGAGCCAGCACAGATACGCAGTATTTT. Its translation: CASSLTGASTDTQYF.

The V call is TRBV29-1, the J call TRBJ2-5; the match to TRBD2 covers 7 bases. CDR3 length: 11 residues. The germline gives CDR1 SQVTM, CDR2 ANQGSEA. The ends lost 6 bases at V and 5 bases at J; junction bases unmatched: 3. In nucleotides, the CDR3 is TGCAGCGTCGGACTAGGGGAGACCCAGTACTTC. It encodes CSVGLGETQYF.

This chain joins TRBV4-3 and TRBJ2-5, with 11 bases aligning to TRBD2. Trimming removed 0 bases from V and 5 bases from J; junction bases left unmatched: 5. The CDR3 length is 16 residues. Germline lookup yields CDR1 LGHNA and CDR2 YSLEER. The chain's CDR3 is CASSQEGLAETETQYF. The CDR3 coding sequence is TGCGCCAGCAGCCAAGAGGGACTAGCGGAGACGGAGACCCAGTACTTC.

CDR3 protein: CASSLGGTQYF. The CDR3 nucleotides read TGTGCCAGCAGCTTAGGCGGTACGCAGTATTTT. The chain employs TRBV7-3 and TRBJ2-3; D is ambiguous. Trimming took off 2 bases at V and 8 bases at J, with 5 bases between the two ends. Germline CDR1 is SGHTA and CDR2 is FQGTGA. The length of the CDR3 is 11 residues.

This clone showed up many times. The chain links TRBV4-3 to TRBJ2-3; no definite D call. The CDR3 consists of 14 residues. Trimming took 0 bases from V and 1 from J, leaving 5 bases between them. Looked up from germline, CDR1 is LGHNA and CDR2 is YSLEER. CDR3 region: CASSQDLGTDTQYF. For the CDR3, the DNA is TGCGCCAGCAGCCAAGATCTAGGCACAGATACGCAGTATTTT.

The chain combines TRBV6-5 with TRBJ1-3, with D uncertain. Per germline, CDR1 MNHEY and CDR2 SVGAGI. The CDR3 runs 13 residues. The V end lost 7 bases, the J end lost 1 base, and 8 bases lay between the germline ends. CDR3 protein: CASMGTSGNTIYF. CDR3 sequence (DNA): TGTGCCAGCATGGGCACGTCTGGAAACACCATATATTTT.

This clone came up many times. CDR3 loop: CASARTAPRAGEQYV. CDR3 bases: TGCGCCAGCGCACGGACGGCCCCAAGGGCGGGAGAGCAGTACGTC. The chain is built from TRBV23-1 and TRBJ2-7; perhaps TRBD2 as D (6 bases). TRBV23-1 is treated as an ORF (open reading frame) with a function not yet certain. This CDR3 region has 15 residues. V dropped 8 bases and J dropped 7 bases, with 24 bases sitting between them.

The V gene is TRBV5-1, the J gene TRBJ2-2; TRBD1 is a possible D gene (5 bases). The CDR3 has 14 residues. The germline gives CDR1 SGHRS, CDR2 YFSETQ. The V and J ends lost 4 bases and 1 base respectively, with 8 bases between them. The CDR3 region is CASSPGQNTGELFF. In DNA form, the CDR3 reads TGCGCCAGCAGCCCTGGACAGAACACCGGGGAGCTGTTTTTT.

The chain couples TRBV7-2 to TRBJ2-7; TRBD2 matches 12 bases. The length of the CDR3 is 16 residues. Germline assignment: CDR1 SGHTA and CDR2 FQGNSA. J lost 1 base, V lost 4 bases, and 5 bases had no gene match. In DNA, the CDR3 is TGTGCCAGCAGCTCAGCGACTAGCGGGAGATCCTACGAGCAGTACGTC. It encodes CASSSATSGRSYEQYV.

This clone has only a few counts. This sequence joins TRBV6-6 and TRBJ2-7; the match to TRBD1 covers 9 bases. V lost 6 bases, J lost 3 bases, and 6 bases stayed unmatched. The germline gives CDR1 MNHNY, CDR2 SVGAGI (reference sequence). The length of the CDR3 is 14 residues. The CDR3 nucleotides read TGTGCCAGCAGCCCGGACAGGGGCTTCTACGAGCAGTACGTC. This sequence encodes CASSPDRGFYEQYV.

This clone has a handful of counts. The chain uses TRBV21-1 and TRBJ2-5; the D call of TRBD1 is as the table states it, not checked on the DNA. TRBV21-1 is an annotated pseudogene. This CDR3 contains 16 residues. This CDR3 reads CASSKGWFTGGETQYF. For the CDR3, the DNA is TGTGCCAGCAGCAAAGGCTGGTTCACAGGGGGTGAGACCCAGTACTTC.

This clone appeared a few times. The chain employs TRBV7-8 and TRBJ2-7; D might be TRBD1 (6 bases). The germline gives CDR1 SGHVS, CDR2 FQNEAQ. Trimming left V 1 base short and J 9 bases short, with 16 bases between. CDR3 length: 14 amino acids. CDR3 in amino acids: CASSLEGTSSGQYV. For the CDR3, the DNA is TGTGCCAGCAGCTTAGAAGGGACAAGCTCTGGGCAGTACGTC.

In its sample, this clone was seen a few times. The chain recombines TRBV19 with TRBJ2-1; D is perhaps TRBD2 (6 bases). The germline V and J ends were trimmed by 6 bases and 9 bases, with 15 bases remaining between them. There are 13 residues in the CDR3. Germline V CDR1 and CDR2: LNHDA, SQIVND (reference sequence). This CDR3 is CASSTTSYGEQFF. DNA of the CDR3: TGTGCCAGTAGCACAACTAGCTATGGTGAGCAGTTCTTC.

This clone was observed a handful of times. V usage is TRBV6-5 and J usage is TRBJ2-7, with D perhaps matching TRBD1 (6 bases). CDR3 length equals 15 residues. Trimming stripped 4 bases from V and 0 bases from J, with 13 bases between. The germline V gene has CDR1 MNHEY and CDR2 SVGAGI. DNA for the CDR3: TGTGCCAGCAGTTCCCCGGACAGATTCTCCTACGAGCAGTACTTC. Translated: CASSSPDRFSYEQYF.

This clone was found a few times. The gene calls are TRBV4-2 and TRBJ1-5; maybe TRBD1 (5 bases). The ends were cut back, 1 base at V and 8 bases at J, with 18 bases in the middle. CDR1 and CDR2 (germline): LGHNA, YNFKEQ. This CDR3 has 16 amino acids. The DNA for the CDR3 is TGTGCCAGCAGCCAAGCTAGGGGCACCCGGGAGGAGCCCCAGCATTTT. It yields the protein CASSQARGTREEPQHF.

This clone was seen only a few times. This CDR3 reads CASSYTTGASKSGYTF. The CDR3, as DNA: TGTGCCAGCAGTTACACCACAGGGGCCTCCAAGAGTGGCTACACCTTC. This rearrangement joins TRBV6-5 to TRBJ1-2; 7 nucleotides agree with TRBD1. Trimming took 2 bases from V and 7 from J; bases not matched to a gene: 13. Germline V gives CDR1 MNHEY, CDR2 SVGAGI. The CDR3 has 16 residues.

The chain joins TRBV7-9 to TRBJ1-4; TRBD1 is a possible D gene (6 bases). Germline CDR1 is SEHNR and CDR2 is FQNEAQ (reference sequence). The CDR3 extends over 14 amino acids. V lost 3 bases and J 2 bases, leaving 7 bases between the germline ends. The CDR3 protein is CASSFRGTNEKLFF. The CDR3, as DNA: TGTGCCAGCAGCTTTAGGGGGACTAATGAAAAACTGTTTTTT.

This clone was detected a few times. CDR3 sequence (DNA): TGTGCCAGCAGCCCGGGTCTGCGGGACGGTACCTCTGGGGCCAACGTCCTGACTTTC. This sequence encodes CASSPGLRDGTSGANVLTF. The chain couples TRBV11-3 to TRBJ2-6; weak D call: TRBD2 (6 bases). CDR3 length: 19 amino acids. V dropped 5 bases and J dropped 0 bases, with 20 bases sitting between them. CDR1 and CDR2 (germline): SGHNT, YENEEA.